These T cell receptor beta chains were read from a single sample in a study of blood T cell repertoires in COVID-19. This table comes from immunoSEQ multiplex PCR, and its TCRdb copy is limited to in-frame clones, with some not included. The profile covers roughly 340,000 clones, with about 90% appearing a single time and roughly 6.3% taken by the ten largest. The sample was peripheral blood. The source of these receptors is a woman in her fifties or sixties with COVID-19, enrolled during active disease. The CDR3 runs from the conserved cysteine through the conserved F or W. A D gene is named only where the DNA matches it firmly. Part of the rows lack a size; the others show once, few, many or a class for expanded clones.

- | TRBD2 | TRBJ2-1 | TRBV2 | CASSRLAGDSNEQFF | TGTGCCAGCAGTCGACTAGCGGGAGACTCGAATGAGCAGTTCTTC
- | TRBD2 | TRBJ2-7 | TRBV5-6 | CASRQLADSYEQYF | TGTGCCAGCAGACAACTAGCGGATAGCTACGAGCAGTACTTC
few | - | TRBJ1-2 | TRBV19 | CASSIVGNGNYGYTF | TGTGCCAGTAGTATAGTCGGGAATGGGAACTATGGCTACACCTTC
- | - | TRBJ1-3 | TRBV9 | CASSVLSGNTIYF | TGTGCCAGCAGCGTCCTCTCTGGAAACACCATATATTTT
- | - | TRBJ2-1 | TRBV19 | CASKTGPTYNEQFF | TGTGCCAGCAAAACGGGTCCTACCTACAATGAGCAGTTCTTC
- | TRBD1 | TRBJ1-4 | TRBV7-9 | CASSQGQGAAINEKLFF | TGTGCCAGCAGCCAGGGACAGGGGGCCGCTATTAATGAAAAACTGTTTTTT
few | TRBD2 | TRBJ2-2 | TRBV6-5 | CASKKRGDTGELFF | TGTGCCAGCAAAAAACGGGGGGACACCGGGGAGCTGTTTTTT
once | - | TRBJ2-5 | TRBV7-2 | CASSLGQETQYF | TGTGCCAGCAGCCTGGGCCAGGAGACCCAGTACTTC
- | - | TRBJ2-7 | TRBV7-9 | CASSLAWQGHEQYF | TGTGCCAGCAGCTTAGCTTGGCAGGGCCACGAGCAGTACTTC
- | - | TRBJ1-5 | TRBV7-2 | CASSFATGTTHQPQHF | TGTGCCAGCAGCTTTGCCACCGGGACAACACATCAGCCCCAGCATTTT
- | TRBD2 | TRBJ2-7 | TRBV30 | CAWMLAGGSYEQYF | TGTGCCTGGATGCTAGCGGGAGGCTCGTACGAGCAGTACTTC
- | - | TRBJ1-2 | TRBV29-1 | CSVGQGLNYGYTF | TGCAGCGTTGGGCAGGGGCTGAACTATGGCTACACCTTC
- | - | TRBJ2-2 | TRBV14 | CASSPLAYTGELFF | TGTGCCAGCAGCCCTCTGGCCTACACCGGGGAGCTGTTTTTT
- | - | TRBJ2-2 | TRBV20-1 | CSASVVDTGELFF | TGCAGTGCTAGTGTGGTAGACACCGGGGAGCTGTTTTTT
few | - | TRBJ1-6 | TRBV30 | CAWQDGGNSPLHF | TGTGCCTGGCAAGACGGGGGTAATTCACCCCTCCACTTT
many | - | TRBJ1-5 | TRBV7-2 | CASSLLGGFSGNQPQHF | TGTGCCAGCAGCCTACTCGGGGGATTTTCGGGCAATCAGCCCCAGCATTTT
few | TRBD2 | TRBJ2-1 | TRBV11-3 | CASVASGKNEQFF | TGTGCCAGCGTCGCTAGCGGGAAGAATGAGCAGTTCTTC
- | - | TRBJ2-3 | TRBV10-3 | CAISGAFVEDTQYF | TGTGCCATCAGTGGGGCTTTTGTGGAAGATACGCAGTATTTT
- | TRBD1 | TRBJ1-2 | TRBV18 | CASSPLSGQGGDGYTF | TGTGCCAGCTCACCATTATCGGGACAGGGGGGAGATGGCTACACCTTC
- | TRBD1 | TRBJ1-5 | TRBV30 | CAWGQGSNQPQHF | TGTGCCTGGGGACAGGGGAGCAATCAGCCCCAGCATTTT
- | TRBD2 | TRBJ2-3 | TRBV13 | CASSRTSGRAGTDTQYF | TGTGCCAGCAGTAGGACTAGCGGGAGGGCCGGGACAGATACGCAGTATTTT
- | TRBD2 | TRBJ2-5 | TRBV18 | CASSPPGLPGAQYF | TGTGCCAGCTCACCTCCGGGACTACCCGGGGCCCAGTACTTC
- | TRBD1 | TRBJ1-2 | TRBV9 | CASSEEPGQGGYGYTF | TGTGCCAGCAGCGAAGAACCGGGACAGGGCGGCTATGGCTACACCTTC
- | TRBD1 | TRBJ1-2 | TRBV6-5 | CASIPGQVLADGYTF | TGTGCCAGCATACCGGGACAGGTCCTAGCGGATGGCTACACCTTC
- | - | TRBJ2-2 | TRBV12-3/TRBV12-4 | CASSLGGTGELFF | TGTGCCAGCAGTTTAGGAGGGACCGGGGAGCTGTTTTTT
- | - | TRBJ2-5 | TRBV6-5 | CASKEGTQETQYF | TGTGCCAGCAAAGAGGGCACCCAAGAGACCCAGTACTTC
- | TRBD1 | TRBJ1-2 | TRBV6-5 | CATWTGGYYGYTF | TGTGCCACTTGGACAGGGGGATACTATGGCTACACCTTC
few | TRBD1 | TRBJ2-7 | TRBV27 | CASSLTGAEQYF | TGTGCCAGCAGTTTGACAGGGGCTGAGCAGTACTTC
- | TRBD1 | TRBJ1-5 | TRBV30 | CAWSVYRGGQPQHF | TGTGCCTGGAGTGTCTACAGGGGAGGACAGCCCCAGCATTTT
- | - | TRBJ2-3 | TRBV18 | CASSQQDTQYF | TGTGCCAGCTCACAGCAAGATACGCAGTATTTT
- | - | TRBJ1-1 | TRBV3-1/TRBV3-2 | CASSQGLRGTEAFF | TGTGCCAGCAGCCAGGGACTCCGGGGGACTGAAGCTTTCTTT
- | TRBD2 | TRBJ2-3 | TRBV29-1 | CSASSRLAGTDTQYF | TGCAGCGCTAGCTCCAGGCTAGCGGGAACAGATACGCAGTATTTT
- | TRBD2 | TRBJ2-2 | TRBV10-1 | CASSRLAGVHPNTGELFF | TGCGCCAGCAGTAGGTTAGCGGGAGTTCACCCCAACACCGGGGAGCTGTTTTTT
- | TRBD2 | TRBJ2-1 | TRBV6-6 | CASSYSLAGGWNEQFF | TGTGCCAGCAGTTACTCTTTAGCGGGAGGTTGGAATGAGCAGTTCTTC
- | - | TRBJ2-7 | TRBV27 | CASSLSARTYEQYF | TGTGCCAGCAGTTTATCCGCACGGACATACGAGCAGTACTTC
few | - | TRBJ2-7 | TRBV29-1 | CSVEGRTYEQYF | TGCAGCGTTGAGGGGCGAACCTACGAGCAGTACTTC